The subject of this entry is one TCR beta chain. What it binds is not known. The sample originates from a study of T cell repertoires in cytomegalovirus infection. Study details: Both recently identified HLA-C-restricted and well-studied HLA-B-restricted CMV epitopes were used in the study. Matching HLA type and CMV infection were both indicated by public TCR beta signatures.

With 10 bases removed from V and 6 bases from J, the gap between germline ends came to 10 bases. The length of the CDR3 is 11 residues. CDR1 and CDR2 (germline): SNHLY, FYNNEI. The study's findings and limits: Carriers of CMV and the relevant HLA type were discriminated by public TCR beta frequency. Dominant in the ex vivo response were TCR beta clonotypes restricted by HLA-C and specific for CMV.

TCRdb re-analysed the reads in MiXCR, keeping a single row per CDR3 protein. This table has about 900,000 distinct CDR3 sequences, roughly 30% appearing once. Sample: cultured CD8+ T cells from PBMCs, taken from culture after CMV antigen stimulation. This TCR was recovered from a human donor in good health (CMV status not recorded). Some clones in this sample may be carry-over from other donors' samples. The V call is TRBV2, the J call TRBJ2-1; D uncertain. The DNA for the CDR3 is TGTGCCACAATTGTCGGCAATGAGCAGTTCTTC. Amino acids: CATIVGNEQFF.